These T cell receptor beta chains were read from a single sample in a study of blood T cell repertoires in COVID-19. Generated by immunoSEQ multiplex PCR, the TCRdb table keeps only in-frame clones and is missing some. The table has around 29,000 clones, approximately 90% seen once. Sequences were obtained from peripheral blood. The source is a human donor in a cohort sampled during active COVID-19. Both conserved end residues are part of each CDR3. A D gene is named only where the DNA matches it firmly. Only part of the rows carry a size: once, few, many, or a class if the clone is expanded.

CDR3 DNA	CDR3 protein	V gene	J gene	clone size	D gene
TGTGCCAGCAGCCCAGGGACTAGCGGAAATGGGCAGTACTTC	CASSPGTSGNGQYF	TRBV7-2	TRBJ2-7	few	TRBD2
TGTGCTTTAAGACTAGCGGGGGGGCCGAGGCGTGAGACCCAGTACTTC	CALRLAGGPRRETQYF	TRBV30	TRBJ2-5	NA	TRBD2
TGTGCCAGCAGCTTATACGGGCGGACGCGGGGCTCCTACAATGAGCAGTTCTTC	CASSLYGRTRGSYNEQFF	TRBV7-2	TRBJ2-1	NA	NA
TGTGCCTACAGGGGACTTATGGGCACAGATACGCAGTATTTT	CAYRGLMGTDTQYF	TRBV5-4	TRBJ2-3	NA	NA
TGTGCCAGCAGCTTAGTGACAGGGACTAATGAAAAACTGTTTTTT	CASSLVTGTNEKLFF	TRBV7-9	TRBJ1-4	once	TRBD1
TGTGCCAGCAGCACACGAACAGGGGGCCTTGGAAACACCATATATTTT	CASSTRTGGLGNTIYF	TRBV3-1/TRBV3-2	TRBJ1-3	NA	TRBD1
TGTGCCAGCAGCGCCAATTCGGGCGAGCAGTACTTC	CASSANSGEQYF	TRBV7-6	TRBJ2-7	NA	NA
TGTGCCAGCAGTTATGGGATAGGGGCAGATACGCAGTATTTT	CASSYGIGADTQYF	TRBV6-2/TRBV6-3	TRBJ2-3	NA	NA
TGCAGCGTCACGGGGGGGGATTTTGGCGAGCAGTACTTC	CSVTGGDFGEQYF	TRBV29-1	TRBJ2-7	once	TRBD2
TGTGCCAGTAGTATAGATCTCCTGTCCTACAATGAGCAGTTCTTC	CASSIDLLSYNEQFF	TRBV19	TRBJ2-1	once	NA
TGTGCCAGCAGCTTGACAGGTGGGGGCTACACCTTC	CASSLTGGGYTF	TRBV7-9	TRBJ1-2	once	NA
TGTGCCAGCAGCCTGGGGCCCTCGACAGGGAACACTGAAGCTTTCTTT	CASSLGPSTGNTEAFF	TRBV5-5	TRBJ1-1	NA	NA
TGTGCCAGCAGCTTAGGGTCGTCAGTCTACGAGCAGTACTTC	CASSLGSSVYEQYF	TRBV7-9	TRBJ2-7	NA	NA
TGTGCCAGCAGTTATGGGACTAGCGGGTGGGAGACCCAGTACTTC	CASSYGTSGWETQYF	TRBV6-5	TRBJ2-5	NA	TRBD2
TGTGCCTGGACCAGACAGGGCTTGGGCACAGATACGCAGTATTTT	CAWTRQGLGTDTQYF	TRBV30	TRBJ2-3	NA	TRBD1
TGCGCCAGCAGCTTGGCCGGGGGGCGGGAGGAGACCCAGTACTTC	CASSLAGGREETQYF	TRBV5-1	TRBJ2-5	once	NA
TGTGCCACCAGTGACGGCAGGGGGTTAGTAGAGACCCAGTACTTC	CATSDGRGLVETQYF	TRBV24-1	TRBJ2-5	NA	TRBD1
TGTGCCAGCAGTGCGACAGGAGGCTATGGCTACACCTTC	CASSATGGYGYTF	TRBV11-2	TRBJ1-2	NA	NA
TGTGCCAGCTCAACGGGACTGACGAACACTGAAGCTTTCTTT	CASSTGLTNTEAFF	TRBV18	TRBJ1-1	NA	NA
TGTGCCAGCAGCCCCGGACAGTACTATGGCTACACCTTC	CASSPGQYYGYTF	TRBV7-9	TRBJ1-2	NA	NA
TGCGCCAGCAGCTTAGGTCTAGCGGGAGGTGACAATGAGCAGTTCTTC	CASSLGLAGGDNEQFF	TRBV5-1	TRBJ2-1	NA	TRBD2
TGTGCCAGCAGCTCTACCGCCGGGACTAGCAATGAGCAGTTCTTC	CASSSTAGTSNEQFF	TRBV11-3	TRBJ2-1	NA	TRBD2
TGTGCCAGTAGTTTCTTACAGGGGGCGCGAGTAAAGAACACTGAAGCTTTCTTT	CASSFLQGARVKNTEAFF	TRBV19	TRBJ1-1	NA	TRBD1
TGTGCCAGCAGCTTAGGGGAGGGTTTGAACACTGAAGCTTTCTTT	CASSLGEGLNTEAFF	TRBV11-2	TRBJ1-1	once	NA
TGTGCCAGCAGCGGGACAGGGCCTAATGAAAAACTGTTTTTT	CASSGTGPNEKLFF	TRBV13	TRBJ1-4	NA	TRBD1
TGTGCCAGCAGCTCCCCGGGGGGCTACACCTTC	CASSSPGGYTF	TRBV5-5	TRBJ1-2	NA	NA
TGTGCCAGCGCAGAGAGGGGACTAGCGAGTCACAATGAGCAGTTCTTC	CASAERGLASHNEQFF	TRBV25-1	TRBJ2-1	NA	TRBD2
TGTGCCAGTAGGGACAGGGGATCTAGCACAGATACGCAGTATTTT	CASRDRGSSTDTQYF	TRBV19	TRBJ2-3	NA	TRBD1
TGTGCCAGTAGCGCAGGGGTGGGTAATTCACCCCTCCACTTT	CASSAGVGNSPLHF	TRBV19	TRBJ1-6	medium-sized	NA
TGTGCCACCAGTGATGCCACAGGGCCGAGTCCCGATACGCAGTATTTT	CATSDATGPSPDTQYF	TRBV24-1	TRBJ2-3	NA	NA
TGTGCCAGCATCGGGAACACTGAAGCTTTCTTT	CASIGNTEAFF	TRBV2	TRBJ1-1	NA	NA
TGTGCCTGGAGTGTCCAGGGCTGGTACGAGCAGTACTTC	CAWSVQGWYEQYF	TRBV30	TRBJ2-7	NA	NA
TGTGCCAGCAGTGAAGTAGGGGGTGATCGACTTTATGGCTACACCTTC	CASSEVGGDRLYGYTF	TRBV6-1	TRBJ1-2	NA	NA
TGCAGCGTTGAGGACAGACGGGGCTACACCTTC	CSVEDRRGYTF	TRBV29-1	TRBJ1-2	NA	NA
TGTGCCAGCTCATCTGCAGGGCACAATGAGCAGTTCTTC	CASSSAGHNEQFF	TRBV18	TRBJ2-1	NA	NA
TGTGCCAGCTCACCGCTAGCGGGAGGGCCCAATGAGCAGTTCTTC	CASSPLAGGPNEQFF	TRBV18	TRBJ2-1	NA	TRBD2
TGTGCCAGCAGCTTACAGGGGGCAAACGGCTACACCTTC	CASSLQGANGYTF	TRBV7-9	TRBJ1-2	NA	TRBD1
TGCGCCAGCAGCCAACACGACTTGTTCTCCTACAATGAGCAGTTCTTC	CASSQHDLFSYNEQFF	TRBV4-1	TRBJ2-1	NA	NA
TGTGCCAGCAGGGGGCAGCTAAATAATTCACCCCTCCACTTT	CASRGQLNNSPLHF	TRBV2	TRBJ1-6	NA	NA
TGTGCCAGCAGCACATTTTTAGCGGGGGGGCCGGTTGAGCAGTTCTTC	CASSTFLAGGPVEQFF	TRBV11-2	TRBJ2-1	NA	TRBD2
TGTGCCAGCAGCCAAGTAGATCGGGTGCCCGGGGAGCTGTTTTTT	CASSQVDRVPGELFF	TRBV3-1/TRBV3-2	TRBJ2-2	NA	NA
TGTGCCAGCAGCCCGGAACAGGCAAACTACGAGCAGTACTTC	CASSPEQANYEQYF	TRBV5-4	TRBJ2-7	NA	NA
TGTGCCAGCAGCTTTCCGACAGGCACTAATGAAAAACTGTTTTTT	CASSFPTGTNEKLFF	TRBV7-9	TRBJ1-4	once	NA
TGTGCCAGCAGTGAGACAGCTAACTATGGCTACACCTTC	CASSETANYGYTF	TRBV2	TRBJ1-2	NA	NA
TGTGCCAGCAGCCTGACAGGGGTAGTTGGCTACACCTTC	CASSLTGVVGYTF	TRBV3-1/TRBV3-2	TRBJ1-2	NA	TRBD1
TGTGCCAGCAGCATGGCCCAGCCGGGCACTGAAGCTTTCTTT	CASSMAQPGTEAFF	TRBV5-5	TRBJ1-1	NA	NA
TGTGCCAGCAGCTTAGGCACTAGCGGAGGGGAAAACATTCAGTACTTC	CASSLGTSGGENIQYF	TRBV11-3	TRBJ2-4	NA	TRBD2